This T cell receptor beta chain was recovered during a study of control samples from healthy donors and cancer patients. The assay was immunoSEQ multiplex PCR, and TCRdb's table has in-frame clones only and misses some. The data hold about 140,000 clones, with about nine tenths observed a single time. Trimming shortened V by 5 bases and J by 8 bases, and 12 bases separated the two germline ends. Per the germline V gene, CDR1 is GTSNPN and CDR2 is SVGIG (reference sequence). The CDR3 sequence is 12 residues long. This TCR came from a woman between 25 and 40 years old in good health. Sequencing was carried out using blood. The chain joins TRBV30 to TRBJ1-4, with D possibly being TRBD1 (5 bases). CDR3 residues: CAWGTGGEKLFF. The CDR3 bases are TGTGCCTGGGGAACAGGCGGAGAAAAACTGTTTTTT.